This TCR beta chain was captured by sequencing in a study of T cell responses to AZD1222 COVID-19 vaccine. Regarding the study as a whole: Repertoires were obtained only post-peak T cell response.

The CDR3 runs to 19 residues. Germline V gene data show CDR1 as MDHEN and CDR2 as SYDVKM. The V gene end was trimmed by 5 bases and the J gene end by 3 bases; junction bases not matched to a gene: 18. To note about this clone: Its target is unknown.

TCRdb keeps only in-frame clones here, not all; method: immunoSEQ multiplex PCR. This sample carries about 140,000 clones, about 80% of them seen once, and the ten largest clones take 4.1%. The chain couples TRBV28 to TRBJ2-1, with 8 nucleotides matching TRBD2. The TCR was taken from an adult in good health. The sample consisted of peripheral blood, taken on day 0 of AZD1222 vaccination. The CDR3 DNA reads TGTGCCAGCAGTAGCCCCTTATTGGCGGGGGGCTGGGTCTACAATGAGCAGTTCTTC. This encodes CASSSPLLAGGWVYNEQFF. The full variable domain, in which reference TRBV28 and TRBJ2-1 provide the parts outside the CDR3, is DVKVTQSSRYLVKRTGEKVFLECVQDMDHENMFWYRQDPGLGLRLIYFSYDVKMKEKGDIPEGYSVSREKKERFSLILESASTNQTSMYLCASSSPLLAGGWVYNEQFFGPGTRLTVL.